These 29 T cell receptor beta chains were sequenced from one sample in a study of neurological immune-mediated disorders. In TCRdb, the 5' RACE reads were re-called with MiXCR into one record per CDR3 protein. The top ten hold around 5% of the sample, which has about 39,000 distinct CDR3 sequences, roughly 6.9% seen once. The sample consisted of CD4+ T cells from blood. The source of these receptors is a man aged 50 to 60 in good health.

This clonotype was seen many times. This sequence joins TRBV3-1 and TRBJ2-6, with D unresolved. CDR3 length equals 16 residues. The V end was cut by 4 bases, the J end by 3 bases, with 13 bases between. Germline V gene sequence: CDR1 LGHDT, CDR2 YNNKEL (reference sequence). CDR3 sequence (DNA): TGTGCCAGCAGCCGGACCGGCCGAGGTGGGGCCAACGTCCTGACTTTC. Its translation is CASSRTGRGGANVLTF.

This clonotype was seen at least ten times. This CDR3 reads CASSLRGRPDNEQFF. The CDR3 bases are TGTGCCAGCAGCTTGCGCGGGAGGCCCGACAATGAGCAGTTCTTC. The chain is built from TRBV7-2 and TRBJ2-1, with TRBD2 matching over 8 bases. V was pared by 3 bases and J by 5 bases, with 6 bases of the junction left unmatched. This CDR3 spans 15 amino acids. Germline loops: CDR1 SGHTA, CDR2 FQGNSA.

This clonotype came up many times. The rearrangement links TRBV29-1 to TRBJ2-3; 7 bases are shared with TRBD1. CDR3 length: 13 residues. The ends lost 4 bases at V and 3 bases at J; junction bases unmatched: 4. Germline CDR1 reads SQVTM; CDR2 reads ANQGSEA. Here the CDR3 DNA reads TGCAGCGTTGGGAAGGGGGCAACAGATACGCAGTATTTT. Encoded protein: CSVGKGATDTQYF.

Ten or more counts support this clonotype. The chain couples TRBV7-2 to TRBJ2-1; 12 bases are shared with TRBD2. Germline V gene lookup returns CDR1 SGHTA and CDR2 FQGNSA. The V segment lost 0 bases and the J segment 7 bases; nucleotides outside the gene matches: 7. The length of the CDR3 is 17 residues. The CDR3 sequence is CASSLAPSGRAGNEQFF. CDR3 nucleotide sequence: TGTGCCAGCAGCTTAGCCCCTAGCGGGAGGGCGGGGAATGAGCAGTTCTTC. The whole variable domain, filled in from reference TRBV7-2 and TRBJ2-1, reads GAGVSQSPSNKVTEKGKDVELRCDPISGHTALYWYRQSLGQGLEFLIYFQGNSAPDKSGLPSDRFSAERTGGSVSTLTIQRTQQEDSAVYLCASSLAPSGRAGNEQFFGPGTRLTVL.

This clonotype came up many times. The genes are TRBV12-3 or TRBV12-4 and TRBJ2-5, with a tentative D call TRBD1 (6 bases). The V end lost 3 bases, the J end lost 3 bases, and 8 bases lay between the germline ends. There are 13 residues in the CDR3. CDR3 loop: CASSFGQKETQYF. The CDR3 DNA reads TGTGCCAGCAGTTTCGGACAGAAAGAGACCCAGTACTTC.

The table lists this clonotype with many counts. J is TRBJ2-3 and V is TRBV10-3; possible D gene TRBD1, 6 bases. This CDR3 spans 13 amino acids. Germline CDR1 is ENHRY and CDR2 is SYGVKD. Trimming left V 6 bases short and J 2 bases short, with 9 bases between. The CDR3, as DNA: TGTGCCATCAGCTCAGGGGACACAGATACGCAGTATTTT. As protein: CAISSGDTDTQYF.

This clonotype was observed at least ten times. The gene calls are TRBV5-1 and TRBJ2-2, with 7 positions matching TRBD2. Germline V CDR1 and CDR2: SGHRS, YFSETQ. Trimming removed 4 bases from V and 6 bases from J; junction bases left unmatched: 3. The CDR3 has 13 amino acids. The CDR3 sequence: CASSATSAGELFF. CDR3 DNA: TGCGCCAGCAGCGCAACTAGCGCCGGGGAGCTGTTTTTT.

This clonotype was counted a few times. This rearrangement joins TRBV28 to TRBJ2-5, with 9 bases that match TRBD2. The CDR3 is 18 residues long. Looked up from germline, CDR1 is MDHEN and CDR2 is SYDVKM. The ends lost 4 bases at V and 2 bases at J; junction bases unmatched: 14. The DNA of the CDR3 is TGTGCCAGCAGTTCTTTTAGCGGGAGCCCTCTGGGGCAAGAGACCCAGTACTTC. Translation: CASSSFSGSPLGQETQYF.

This clonotype was seen repeatedly, ten times or more. This sequence joins TRBV7-2 and TRBJ1-2, with D hard to call. Trimming stripped 1 base from V and 3 bases from J, with 12 bases between. There are 15 residues in the CDR3. From germline, CDR1 is SGHTA and CDR2 FQGNSA. The DNA of the CDR3 is TGTGCCAGCAGCTTAGTCGGTGGGTTGGACTATGGCTACACCTTC. Amino acids: CASSLVGGLDYGYTF.

This clonotype was seen repeatedly, ten times or more. This chain connects TRBV20-1 to TRBJ2-1, with TRBD1 matching over 9 bases. The CDR3 runs 17 residues. V was clipped by 0 bases and J by 3 bases; unmatched bases: 9. Germline CDR1 reads DFQATT; CDR2 reads SNEGSKA (reference sequence). The CDR3 DNA follows: TGCAGTGCTAGAGATCTTGGAGGGACAGGGCACTACAATGAGCAGTTCTTC. Residues: CSARDLGGTGHYNEQFF.

In its sample, this clonotype was seen many times. This chain links TRBV20-1 with TRBJ1-5; the match to TRBD1 covers 7 bases. This CDR3 spans 16 amino acids. After removal of 5 bases from V and 0 bases from J, the junction contained 10 bases not matched to a gene. Germline assignment: CDR1 DFQATT and CDR2 SNEGSKA (reference sequence). This CDR3 reads CSARGQEKISNQPQHF. The CDR3 DNA follows: TGCAGTGCTCGCGGACAGGAAAAGATTAGCAATCAGCCCCAGCATTTT.

This clonotype has at least ten counts. The chain links TRBV10-3 to TRBJ2-3; 8 bases agree with TRBD1. The CDR3 spans 15 residues. CDR1 ENHRY and CDR2 SYGVKD come from the germline V gene. The trim removed 6 bases at V and 0 bases at J, leaving 5 bases unmatched. Here the CDR3 reads CAIRGTGISTDTQYF. The CDR3 nucleotides are TGTGCCATCAGAGGGACAGGAATTAGCACAGATACGCAGTATTTT.

This clonotype was detected ten times or more. The chain is built from TRBV5-1 and TRBJ2-3; possibly TRBD2 for D (6 bases). Germline lookup yields CDR1 SGHRS and CDR2 YFSETQ. This CDR3 has 14 residues. V was shortened by 4 bases and J by 0 bases, with 9 bases between the two germline ends. CDR3 DNA: TGCGCCAGCAGCGCCGGGACTAGCACAGATACGCAGTATTTT. This encodes CASSAGTSTDTQYF.

V usage is TRBV18 and J usage is TRBJ2-7; TRBD1 is a possible D gene (6 bases). The CDR3 contains 15 residues. Germline CDR1 is KGHSH and CDR2 is LQKENI. Trimming pared 6 bases from V and 0 bases from J, leaving 15 bases between. This CDR3 is CASSLGASSSYEQYF. Written as DNA, the CDR3 is TGTGCCAGCTCCCTGGGGGCTTCGAGCTCCTACGAGCAGTACTTC. Supplemented by reference TRBV18 and TRBJ2-7, the full variable domain reads NAGVMQNPRHLVRRRGQEARLRCSPMKGHSHVYWYRQLPEEGLKFMVYLQKENIIDESGMPKERFSAEFPKEGPSILRIQQVVRGDSAAYFCASSLGASSSYEQYFGPGTRLTVT.

This clonotype was detected only once. The chain couples TRBV20-1 to TRBJ1-6; D perhaps matches TRBD1 (6 bases). The CDR3 consists of 15 residues. V lost 1 base and J lost 5, with 12 bases in between. Germline-derived CDR1 and CDR2 are DFQATT and SNEGSKA (reference sequence). The DNA for the CDR3 is TGCAGTGCTAGAGGGACAGCGACCGATAATTCACCCCTCCACTTT. It yields the protein CSARGTATDNSPLHF.

In DNA form, the CDR3 reads TGTGCCAGCAGCTTAGCGGACGGGATGGAGACCGGGGAGCTGTTTTTT. Protein product: CASSLADGMETGELFF. The chain combines TRBV7-8 with TRBJ2-2; D might be TRBD2 (5 bases). V lost 0 bases, J lost 5 bases, and 13 bases lay in between. The CDR3 is 16 residues long. CDR1 is SGHVS and CDR2 is FQNEAQ in the germline V gene. The whole variable domain, filled in from reference TRBV7-8 and TRBJ2-2, reads GAGVSQSPRYKVAKRGQDVALRCDPISGHVSLFWYQQALGQGPEFLTYFQNEAQLDKSGLPSDRFFAERPEGSVSTLKIQRTQQEDSAVYLCASSLADGMETGELFFGEGSRLTVL.

This clonotype showed up many times. This chain joins TRBV7-2 and TRBJ2-7; tentative D call: TRBD2 (6 bases). Germline loops: CDR1 SGHTA, CDR2 FQGNSA. This CDR3 is built from 14 residues. V dropped 8 bases and J dropped 2 bases, with 16 bases sitting between them. The CDR3 here is CASWGEAVPYEQYF. CDR3 coding DNA: TGTGCCAGCTGGGGGGAGGCCGTTCCCTACGAGCAGTACTTC.

This clonotype showed up just a few times. The chain links TRBV29-1 to TRBJ2-7; 10 bases line up with TRBD1. The CDR3 sequence is 16 residues long. Per germline, CDR1 SQVTM and CDR2 ANQGSEA. With V trimmed by 2 bases and J by 2 bases, 9 bases remained unmatched. CDR3 bases: TGCAGCGTTGAATCCCCCGGGACAGGGGCGACCTACGAGCAGTACTTC. Translation: CSVESPGTGATYEQYF.

J is TRBJ2-7 and V is TRBV18, with TRBD2 identical over 8 bases. This CDR3 is 15 amino acids long. Germline V CDR1 and CDR2: KGHSH, LQKENI. J lost 2 bases, V lost 3 bases, and 6 bases had no gene match. DNA of the CDR3: TGTGCCAGCTCACCCCCAGCGGGAGAGACCTACGAGCAGTACTTC. It translates to CASSPPAGETYEQYF. Using reference TRBV18 and TRBJ2-7 for the parts outside the CDR3, the full variable domain is NAGVMQNPRHLVRRRGQEARLRCSPMKGHSHVYWYRQLPEEGLKFMVYLQKENIIDESGMPKERFSAEFPKEGPSILRIQQVVRGDSAAYFCASSPPAGETYEQYFGPGTRLTVT.

This clonotype showed up many times. This chain joins TRBV2 and TRBJ2-2; D gene unclear. From germline, CDR1 is SNHLY and CDR2 FYNNEI. V gave up 7 bases and J gave up 4 bases, with 10 bases separating them. The CDR3 loop spans 13 amino acids. CDR3 amino acids: CASTLGITGELFF. The CDR3 nucleotides read TGTGCCAGCACGTTGGGGATCACCGGGGAGCTGTTTTTT.

This clonotype has a count of ten or more. The rearrangement joins TRBV7-2 to TRBJ2-7; TRBD1 might be the D (6 bases). Germline V CDR1 and CDR2: SGHTA, FQGNSA. The length of the CDR3 is 15 residues. The V end lost 6 bases, the J end lost 0 bases, and 15 bases lay between the germline ends. The CDR3 DNA reads TGTGCCAGCAGTCGTCTACAGGGAAGCTCCTACGAGCAGTACTTC. It encodes CASSRLQGSSYEQYF.

This chain uses TRBV15 with TRBJ2-7; D is ambiguous. This CDR3 has 15 amino acids. CDR1 and CDR2 (germline): LNHNV, YYDKDF (reference sequence). Trimming pared 0 bases from V and 2 bases from J, leaving 11 bases between. The CDR3 sequence: CATSREYAVAYEQYF. Here the CDR3 DNA reads TGTGCCACCAGCAGAGAGTACGCGGTTGCCTACGAGCAGTACTTC. Combining the CDR3 with reference TRBV15 and TRBJ2-7 gives the whole variable domain DAMVIQNPRYQVTQFGKPVTLSCSQTLNHNVMYWYQQKSSQAPKLLFHYYDKDFNNEADTPDNFQSRRPNTSFCFLDIRSPGLGDTAMYLCATSREYAVAYEQYFGPGTRLTVT.

This clonotype has at least ten counts. The rearrangement joins TRBV6-2 or TRBV6-3 to TRBJ1-3; TRBD1 might be the D (5 bases). Germline CDR1 is MNHEY and CDR2 is SVGEGT. The CDR3 extends over 13 amino acids. The V gene lost 7 bases and the J gene lost 0 bases, with 7 bases spanning the gap. The DNA for the CDR3 is TGTGCCAGCACCGGGACCTCTGGAAACACCATATATTTT. Its protein is CASTGTSGNTIYF.

This clonotype was found many times. The rearrangement links TRBV7-2 to TRBJ2-7; TRBD1 is a possible D gene (6 bases). The germline V gene encodes CDR1 SGHTA and CDR2 FQGNSA. The CDR3 is 15 amino acids. V was shortened by 5 bases and J by 1 base, with 15 bases between the two germline ends. Here the CDR3 DNA reads TGTGCCAGCAGCCCAGGGGACCGTGCTTCCTACGAGCAGTACTTC. Translation gives CASSPGDRASYEQYF.

The chain links TRBV5-4 to TRBJ2-7; no definite D call. Trimming removed 4 bases from V and 4 bases from J, with 15 bases in between. CDR3 size: 14 residues. The germline gives CDR1 SGHNT, CDR2 YYREEE (reference sequence). CDR3 DNA: TGTGCCAGCAGCCGAATGGGTGATCAGTACGAGCAGTACTTC. Translation gives CASSRMGDQYEQYF.

This clonotype was detected ten times or more. DNA for the CDR3: TGCGCCAGCAGCGGGGACGGGACAACTAATGAAAAACTGTTTTTT. This translates into CASSGDGTTNEKLFF. The V gene is TRBV5-1, the J gene TRBJ1-4, with D possibly matching TRBD1 (5 bases). With 4 bases removed from V and 0 bases from J, the gap between germline ends came to 10 bases. The CDR3 runs to 15 residues. In germline, CDR1 is SGHRS, CDR2 YFSETQ.

This clonotype was seen at least ten times. The V and J genes are TRBV20-1 and TRBJ1-1, with 11 bases lining up with TRBD1. The V segment lost 3 bases and the J segment 1 base; nucleotides outside the gene matches: 7. The CDR3 is 16 residues long. CDR1 and CDR2 (germline): DFQATT, SNEGSKA (reference sequence). The CDR3 DNA sequence: TGCAGTGCTAGTCCCGGGACAGGGGGGGCGAACACTGAAGCTTTCTTT. Translating gives CSASPGTGGANTEAFF.

Ten or more counts support this clonotype. V is TRBV6-2 or TRBV6-3 and J is TRBJ2-5; D is perhaps TRBD1 (6 bases). The germline CDR1 and CDR2 sequences are MNHEY and SVGEGT. V lost 2 bases and J 5 bases, leaving 9 bases between the germline ends. The CDR3 sequence is 13 residues long. The CDR3 DNA sequence: TGTGCCAGCAGTTACGGGGGCTTGGAGACCCAGTACTTC. Translating gives CASSYGGLETQYF.

This clonotype was detected a few times. The J gene is TRBJ2-3, the V gene TRBV5-5, with TRBD2 matching 11 bases. The junction had 16 bases not matched to a gene; V was cut back by 4 bases and J by 9 bases. The germline CDR1 and CDR2 sequences are SGHKS and YYEKEE (reference sequence). CDR3 size: 17 residues. The CDR3 DNA is TGTGCCAGCAGCCGACCCACGGGACTAGCGGAGCGACGGACGCAGTATTTT. Translation gives CASSRPTGLAERRTQYF.